This TCR beta chain was sequenced during a study of vaccination and CD4 T cells after COVID-19. Study-wide background: Post-vaccine specimens were obtained a median about 73 days after dose two (range 14 to 241).

V was pared by 1 base and J by 10 bases, with 16 bases between. CDR1 and CDR2 (germline): LGHNA, YSLEER. This CDR3 contains 14 residues. An Oncomine TCR Beta short-read assay was used to sequence the DNA from cultured CD4+ T cells. TCRdb reprocessed the PCR reads via MiXCR and lists one record per CDR3 protein. Of some 14,000 distinct CDR3 sequences in the sample, 65% to 80% are singletons; the top ten hold over 15%. Details on this clonotype: Its antigen is unknown.

The treatment was: approximately 9-day PBMC culture with coronavirus spike peptide pools or control peptides (ViraFEST assay). The source of this sequence is a human donor who had recovered from COVID-19. The sequencing input was CD4+ T cells from blood, cultured in vitro. The chain combines TRBV4-3 with TRBJ2-5; no clear D. The CDR3 bases are TGCGCCAGCAGCCAAGCTCTACAGTCGATCGACCAGTACTTC. Encoded protein: CASSQALQSIDQYF.